A single sample gave rise to the 26 T cell receptor beta chains below, sequenced in a study of shared clonotypes between healthy human individuals. Only in-frame clones appear in the TCRdb table, and some are missing; sequencing was by immunoSEQ multiplex PCR. Found here are some 2,500,000 clones, over 85% of them singletons; the top ten hold roughly 0.39%. Sequenced material: naive CD4+ T cells from PBMCs. Stated subset: CD45RA+ positively selected. These receptors originate from a man younger than 30 in good health. Some clones in this sample may be carry-over from other donors' samples.

This chain uses TRBV5-1 with TRBJ2-7; 7 nucleotides match TRBD1. Germline CDR1 SGHRS, CDR2 YFSETQ. The V segment lost 1 base and the J segment 5 bases; nucleotides outside the gene matches: 6. The CDR3 loop spans 14 amino acids. The CDR3 bases are TGCGCCAGCAGCTTGTCAGGGGGTGTGGACGAGCAGTACTTC. It translates to CASSLSGGVDEQYF.

The rearrangement uses TRBV29-1 and TRBJ2-5; 10 bases align to TRBD1. The end of the DNA aligns better with TRBJ2-7, so the J call may be wrong. Germline V lookup: CDR1 SQVTM, CDR2 ANQGSEA. The CDR3 sequence is 13 residues long. The CDR3 DNA follows: TGCAGCGTTGCGACAGGGGGCCTCTACGAGCAGTACTTC. As protein: CSVATGGLYEQYF.

The chain is built from TRBV27 and TRBJ1-5; D is unresolved. V lost 6 bases and J lost 0, with 18 bases in between. Looked up from germline, CDR1 is MNHEY and CDR2 is SMNVEV (reference sequence). The CDR3 loop spans 17 amino acids. The CDR3 bases are TGTGCCAGCAGCCCTCGCTGGGAAATGCGTAGCAATCAGCCCCAGCATTTT. This encodes CASSPRWEMRSNQPQHF.

The CDR3 DNA reads TGTGCCAGCAGCTTAAACGGCCGGAGAACCAACACCGGGGAGCTGTTTTTT. It translates to CASSLNGRRTNTGELFF. The J gene is TRBJ2-2, the V gene TRBV7-8; D not certain. This CDR3 spans 17 amino acids. Germline V gene lookup returns CDR1 SGHVS and CDR2 FQNEAQ. Trimming cost V 2 bases and J 2 bases, with 15 bases left between them.

This rearrangement joins TRBV29-1 to TRBJ2-7; D is unclear. The V end lost 3 bases, the J end lost 6 bases, and 9 bases lay between the germline ends. This CDR3 spans 11 amino acids. CDR1 and CDR2 from the germline V gene are SQVTM and ANQGSEA. The CDR3 protein is CSVETGPEQYF. Written as DNA, the CDR3 is TGCAGCGTTGAGACCGGCCCCGAGCAGTACTTC.

The chain has TRBV11-1 and TRBJ2-7; D not resolved. Germline CDR1 SGHAT, CDR2 FQDESV (reference sequence). The CDR3 contains 13 residues. V was clipped by 8 bases and J by 2 bases, with 13 bases between them. The CDR3, as DNA: TGTGCCAGCGCAACAACTCCCCCCTACGAGCAGTACTTC. The encoded protein is CASATTPPYEQYF.

The V call is TRBV9, the J call TRBJ2-5; D is undetermined. The V gene lost 5 bases and the J gene lost 9 bases, with 11 bases spanning the gap. The CDR3 consists of 11 residues. Germline V gene data show CDR1 as SGDLS and CDR2 as YYNGEE. CDR3 in amino acids: CASSSPGPQYF. The CDR3 DNA reads as TGTGCCAGCAGTTCCCCGGGCCCCCAGTACTTC. Full variable domain (remainder filled in from reference TRBV9 and TRBJ2-5): DSGVTQTPKHLITATGQRVTLRCSPRSGDLSVYWYQQSLDQGLQFLIQYYNGEERAKGNILERFSAQQFPDLHSELNLSSLELGDSALYFCASSSPGPQYFGPGTRLLVL.

The rearrangement links TRBV5-7 to TRBJ1-4, with D possibly TRBD1 on 6 matching bases. TRBV5-7 is filed as an ORF, its function uncertain. The CDR3 length is 14 residues. V lost 0 bases and J lost 7, with 10 bases in between. CDR3 coding DNA: TGTGCCAGCAGCTTGGATGGGGGCTGTGAAAAACTGTTTTTT. Protein: CASSLDGGCEKLFF.

V usage is TRBV5-1 and J usage is TRBJ2-7, with TRBD1 matching over 8 bases. CDR1 and CDR2 from the germline V gene are SGHRS and YFSETQ. The junction had 11 bases not matched to a gene; V was cut back by 3 bases and J by 3 bases. This CDR3 comprises 16 residues. CDR3 region: CASSSGLTGGLYEQYF. The CDR3 DNA sequence: TGCGCCAGCAGCTCCGGGCTCACAGGGGGGCTCTACGAGCAGTACTTC.

The CDR3 reads CASSPVAGAQGEQYF. The DNA for the CDR3 is TGTGCCAGCTCACCCGTAGCGGGGGCCCAGGGCGAGCAGTACTTC. The rearrangement uses TRBV18 and TRBJ2-7, with TRBD2 identical over 9 bases. Germline-derived CDR1 and CDR2 are KGHSH and LQKENI. The CDR3 spans 15 residues. J lost 6 bases, V lost 3 bases, and 9 bases had no gene match.

V and J are TRBV19 and TRBJ2-1; TRBD1 aligns across 9 bases. CDR1 is LNHDA and CDR2 is SQIVND in the germline V gene (reference sequence). With V trimmed by 4 bases and J by 8 bases, 9 bases remained unmatched. CDR3 length equals 15 residues. The CDR3 region is CASSKRTGARDEQFF. The CDR3 DNA reads as TGTGCCAGTAGTAAAAGGACAGGGGCAAGGGATGAGCAGTTCTTC.

The chain combines TRBV10-3 with TRBJ1-1, with D possibly TRBD1 on 6 matching bases. V was clipped by 3 bases and J by 1 base, with 12 bases between them. Germline V lookup: CDR1 ENHRY, CDR2 SYGVKD. This CDR3 region has 15 residues. The CDR3 here is CAISDRGGGNTEAFF. DNA for the CDR3: TGTGCCATCAGTGATCGGGGAGGGGGGAACACTGAAGCTTTCTTT.

This chain joins TRBV4-2 and TRBJ1-1, with unresolved D. The CDR3 has 15 residues. Germline V gives CDR1 LGHNA, CDR2 YNFKEQ. V gave up 4 bases and J gave up 3 bases, with 15 bases separating them. As DNA, the CDR3 is TGTGCCAGCAGCCGATCGACCGTCCGGGACACTGAAGCTTTCTTT. Translating gives CASSRSTVRDTEAFF.

This clone was counted a single time. This chain joins TRBV18 and TRBJ2-1, with D tentatively TRBD2 (6 bases). Trimming stripped 1 base from V and 5 bases from J, with 12 bases between. Germline V gene lookup returns CDR1 KGHSH and CDR2 LQKENI. The CDR3 covers 15 residues. The CDR3 DNA is TGTGCCAGCTCACCACTAGGGACTGCGAACAATGAGCAGTTCTTC. It is translated as CASSPLGTANNEQFF.

The gene calls are TRBV5-1 and TRBJ2-1; 14 bases match TRBD2. Looked up from germline, CDR1 is SGHRS and CDR2 is YFSETQ. V gave up 4 bases and J gave up 8 bases; unmatched junction bases: 5. The CDR3 consists of 15 residues. The DNA for the CDR3 is TGCGCCAGCAGCGCCGGACTAGCGGGAGGAGATGAGCAGTTCTTC. Its translation: CASSAGLAGGDEQFF.

CDR3 sequence reads: CASSLRPARRAGELFF. Here the CDR3 DNA reads TGTGCCAGCAGCTTACGTCCAGCACGGCGGGCCGGGGAGCTGTTTTTT. This chain uses TRBV11-3 with TRBJ2-2; D perhaps matches TRBD2 (5 bases). CDR1 SGHNT and CDR2 YENEEA come from the germline V gene. The germline V and J ends were trimmed by 2 bases and 6 bases, with 16 bases remaining between them. The CDR3 runs to 16 residues.

Worth noting for this clone: Other DNA sequences in this specimen translate into the identical CDR3. The rearrangement joins TRBV9 to TRBJ2-3, with D hard to call. The CDR3 is 12 amino acids. Germline V gives CDR1 SGDLS, CDR2 YYNGEE. Trimming removed 3 bases from V and 2 bases from J, with 4 bases in between. As DNA, the CDR3 is TGTGCCAGCAGCGCCTACACAGATACGCAGTATTTT. Residues: CASSAYTDTQYF.

This sequence joins TRBV28 and TRBJ2-3; TRBD1 agrees at 8 bases. Trimming took 5 bases from V and 0 from J; bases not matched to a gene: 4. This CDR3 has 15 residues. The germline V gene encodes CDR1 MDHEN and CDR2 SYDVKM. The CDR3 reads CASSPRGRSTDTQYF. The CDR3 region has the DNA TGTGCCAGCAGTCCCAGGGGGCGGAGCACAGATACGCAGTATTTT.

The rearrangement joins TRBV28 to TRBJ2-1, with a weak D call TRBD2 (6 bases). V shed 3 bases and J shed 3 bases, with 9 bases lying between them. This CDR3 spans 14 amino acids. Per germline, CDR1 MDHEN and CDR2 SYDVKM. The DNA for the CDR3 is TGTGCCAGCAGTTTTACCGGGAGCTACAATGAGCAGTTCTTC. It translates to CASSFTGSYNEQFF.

This chain uses TRBV7-3 with TRBJ2-1; TRBD2 matches at 12 bases. Germline V gene lookup returns CDR1 SGHTA and CDR2 FQGTGA. There are 15 residues in the CDR3. V lost 8 bases and J lost 6; bases outside the gene matches: 8. In DNA, the CDR3 is TGTGCCAGCGGCCCTAGCGGGAGGGCCTTCAATGAGCAGTTCTTC. As protein: CASGPSGRAFNEQFF.

The chain combines TRBV6-5 with TRBJ1-2; TRBD1 might be the D (5 bases). Germline V gene data show CDR1 as MNHEY and CDR2 as SVGAGI. The CDR3 loop spans 15 amino acids. Trimming removed 2 bases at V and 8 bases at J, with 18 bases between. Here the CDR3 DNA reads TGTGCCAGCAGTTACGGGGCGGCCCCTCGAAGAGGCTACACCTTC. Encoded protein: CASSYGAAPRRGYTF.

Here the CDR3 DNA reads TGTGCCACCAGCGCCTATATATTGAGTGATGAGCAGTTCTTC. Residues: CATSAYILSDEQFF. The chain carries TRBV15 and TRBJ2-1; the D is unclear. Trimming took 5 bases from V and 8 from J, leaving 16 bases between them. The CDR3 has 14 amino acids. Germline V gives CDR1 LNHNV, CDR2 YYDKDF (reference sequence).

The chain combines TRBV27 with TRBJ1-1; 11 positions agree with TRBD1. With V trimmed by 3 bases and J by 5 bases, 5 bases remained unmatched. This CDR3 comprises 15 residues. The germline V gene has CDR1 MNHEY and CDR2 SMNVEV (reference sequence). The CDR3 DNA reads as TGTGCCAGCAGTTTCCGCCGGGACAGGGGGACTGAAGCTTTCTTT. Translating it yields CASSFRRDRGTEAFF.

Worth noting for this clone: The sample has other DNA sequences that encode this CDR3 too. This chain links TRBV18 with TRBJ2-6; D gene unclear. The CDR3 runs 15 residues. Trimming took 3 bases from V and 1 from J, leaving 7 bases between them. Germline V lookup: CDR1 KGHSH, CDR2 LQKENI. The CDR3, as DNA: TGTGCCAGCTCACCTCCCGGGTCTGGGGCCAACGTCCTGACTTTC. Translation gives CASSPPGSGANVLTF.

V and J are TRBV5-1 and TRBJ2-1; 15 bases are shared with TRBD2. Germline CDR1 and CDR2: SGHRS and YFSETQ. The CDR3 sequence is 15 residues long. The J segment lost 14 bases and the V segment lost 3 bases, leaving 9 bases of the junction unmatched. CDR3 loop: CASSWTSGRAKREFF. The DNA of the CDR3 is TGCGCCAGCAGCTGGACTAGCGGGAGGGCTAAAAGGGAGTTCTTC.

The chain links TRBV7-6 to TRBJ2-1; no clear D. The germline V gene encodes CDR1 SGHVS and CDR2 FNYEAQ. The CDR3 extends over 15 amino acids. Trimming cost V 4 bases and J 6 bases, with 16 bases left between them. This chain's CDR3 is CASSSPRPGGNEQFF. The DNA of the CDR3 is TGTGCCAGCAGCTCTCCCCGGCCGGGTGGCAATGAGCAGTTCTTC.